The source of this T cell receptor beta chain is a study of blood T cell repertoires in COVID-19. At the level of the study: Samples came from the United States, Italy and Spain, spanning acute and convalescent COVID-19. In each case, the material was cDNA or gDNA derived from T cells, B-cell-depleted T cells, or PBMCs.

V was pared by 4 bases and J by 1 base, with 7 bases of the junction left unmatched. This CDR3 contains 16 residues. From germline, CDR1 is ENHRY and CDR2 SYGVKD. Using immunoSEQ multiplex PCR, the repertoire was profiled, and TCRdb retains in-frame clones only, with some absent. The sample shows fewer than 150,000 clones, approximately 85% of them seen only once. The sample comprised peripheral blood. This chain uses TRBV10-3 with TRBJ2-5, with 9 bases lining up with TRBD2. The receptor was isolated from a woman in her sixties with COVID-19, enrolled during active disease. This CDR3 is CAISGGGGATQETQYF. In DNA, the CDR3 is TGTGCCATCAGTGGTGGCGGGGGGGCCACCCAAGAGACCCAGTACTTC.